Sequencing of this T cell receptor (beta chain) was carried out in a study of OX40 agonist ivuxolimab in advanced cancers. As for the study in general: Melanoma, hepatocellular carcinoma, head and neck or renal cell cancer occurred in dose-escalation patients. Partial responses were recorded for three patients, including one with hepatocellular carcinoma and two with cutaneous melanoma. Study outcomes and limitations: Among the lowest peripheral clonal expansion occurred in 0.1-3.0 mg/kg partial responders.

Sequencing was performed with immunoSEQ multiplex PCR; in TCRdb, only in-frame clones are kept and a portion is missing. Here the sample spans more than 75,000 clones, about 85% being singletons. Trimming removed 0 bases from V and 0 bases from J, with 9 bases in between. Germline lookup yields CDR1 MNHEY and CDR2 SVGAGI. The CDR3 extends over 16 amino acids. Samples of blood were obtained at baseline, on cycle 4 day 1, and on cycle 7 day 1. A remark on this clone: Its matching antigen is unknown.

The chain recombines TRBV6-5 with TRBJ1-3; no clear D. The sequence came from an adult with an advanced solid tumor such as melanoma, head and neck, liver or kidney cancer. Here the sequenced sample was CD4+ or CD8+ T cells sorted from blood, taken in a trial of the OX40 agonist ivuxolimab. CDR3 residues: CASSYSQSYSGNTIYF. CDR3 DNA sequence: TGTGCCAGCAGTTACTCACAGTCCTACTCTGGAAACACCATATATTTT.